The TCR beta chain under discussion was sequenced for a study of T cell repertoires in cytomegalovirus infection. In the study overall: Matching HLA type, along with CMV infection, was indicated by public TCR beta signatures. Whole-study results and caveats: In two of eight donors, the top clonotype was HLA-C-restricted CMV-specific. Cumulated frequencies of public TCR beta families served to identify carriers of CMV plus the relevant HLA.

Looked up from germline, CDR1 is SGHVS and CDR2 is FQNEAQ. The ends were cut back, 10 bases at V and 2 bases at J, with 8 bases in the middle. The CDR3 runs to 11 residues. TCRdb independently ran MiXCR on the reads; one entry per CDR3 protein. The sample lists some 920,000 distinct CDR3 sequences; approximately 31% were seen once. This clonotype was seen only a few times. Its antigen is unknown. This receptor was taken from a human donor in good health (CMV status not recorded). Some clones in this sample may be carry-over from other donors' samples. Here the sequenced sample was cultured CD8+ T cells from PBMCs, taken from culture after CMV antigen stimulation. The genes are TRBV7-8 and TRBJ1-1, with D unresolved. The CDR3, as DNA: TGTGCCACGTCAGACAACACTGAAGCTTTCTTT. Translation gives CATSDNTEAFF.